This T cell receptor beta chain was sequenced for a study of shared clonotypes between healthy human individuals. Study context: Researchers assigned three CD4 naive, three CD4 memory, two CD8 naive and one CD8 memory plate to each donor. Study conclusions and caveats: In contrast to clonotypes shared by all four donors, non-shared clonotypes had lower generation probabilities. Exclusively blood specimens were collected; tissue repertoires likely differ.

Method: immunoSEQ multiplex PCR; TCRdb's copy keeps in-frame clones and lacks some. The sample includes roughly 2.5 million clones, 90% to 95% of them seen just once. For this clone: Antigen unknown.

Sequenced sample: naive CD4+ T cells sorted from blood. Stated subset: CD45RA+ positively selected. This clonotype originated in a young man in good health.

CDR3 amino acids: CASSLTPRTGADEKLFF. In DNA, the CDR3 is TGCGCCAGCAGCTTGACCCCCCGGACAGGAGCGGATGAAAAACTGTTTTTT. V and J are TRBV5-1 and TRBJ1-4, with 7 bases that match TRBD1. This CDR3 has 17 amino acids. Germline V gene data show CDR1 as SGHRS and CDR2 as YFSETQ. V shed 1 base, J shed 6 bases, and the junction held 12 bases outside the gene matches. Supplemented by reference TRBV5-1 and TRBJ1-4, the full variable domain reads KAGVTQTPRYLIKTRGQQVTLSCSPISGHRSVSWYQQTPGQGLQFLFEYFSETQRNKGNFPGRFSGRQFSNSRSEMNVSTLELGDSALYLCASSLTPRTGADEKLFFGSGTQLSVL.